The 14 T cell receptor beta chains in this list originate from one sample, sequenced in a study of identical twins. TCRdb passed the 5' RACE reads through MiXCR, listing each CDR3 protein once. The sample consists of under 1 million distinct CDR3 sequences, 10% to 15% of them appearing once. These same data were also listed under a study on yellow fever vaccine responses in identical twins.

The sample taken for sequencing was PBMCs. These receptors originate from a young woman in good health.

This clonotype came up a few times. The J gene is TRBJ2-1, the V gene TRBV2; no firm D call. The germline V gene encodes CDR1 SNHLY and CDR2 FYNNEI. This CDR3 comprises 15 residues. The ends were cut back, 4 bases at V and 9 bases at J, with 19 bases in the middle. The chain's CDR3 is CASSALGSSMVEQFF. The DNA of the CDR3 is TGTGCCAGCAGTGCTTTGGGGTCTTCCATGGTTGAGCAGTTCTTC.

The sample holds many counts of this clonotype. The chain combines TRBV5-1 with TRBJ1-2; 8 nucleotides align to TRBD1. With V trimmed by 0 bases and J by 5 bases, 6 bases remained unmatched. The V gene's germline CDR1 is SGHRS and CDR2 YFSETQ. The CDR3 spans 15 residues. The DNA of the CDR3 is TGCGCCAGCAGCTTGGCCCCGACAGGGGATTATGGCTACACCTTC. Amino acids: CASSLAPTGDYGYTF.

This sequence joins TRBV5-1 and TRBJ2-7; TRBD1 aligns across 8 bases. Germline CDR1 is SGHRS and CDR2 is YFSETQ. The CDR3 runs 15 residues. V lost 3 bases, J lost 4 bases, and 9 bases stayed unmatched. CDR3 sequence reads: CASSYSTGDSYEQYV. CDR3 DNA sequence: TGCGCCAGCAGCTATTCGACAGGGGACTCGTACGAGCAGTACGTC.

This clonotype was counted at least ten times. The gene calls are TRBV4-1 and TRBJ2-2, with D unclear. CDR3 length equals 15 residues. V gave up 0 bases and J gave up 2 bases, with 7 bases separating them. From germline, CDR1 is MGHRA and CDR2 YSYEKL. For the CDR3, the DNA is TGCGCCAGCAGCCAAGATCGCGGAAACACCGGGGAGCTGTTTTTT. It encodes CASSQDRGNTGELFF.

This chain links TRBV12-5 with TRBJ2-2; possibly TRBD1 or TRBD2 for D (5 bases each). Trimming stripped 0 bases from V and 3 bases from J, with 8 bases between. The CDR3 is made up of 15 amino acids. Looked up from germline, CDR1 is LGHNT and CDR2 is FRNRAP. The CDR3 region is CASGLVGTDTGELFF. The CDR3 DNA follows: TGTGCTAGTGGTTTGGTTGGGACGGACACCGGGGAGCTGTTTTTT. Supplemented by reference TRBV12-5 and TRBJ2-2, the full variable domain reads DARVTQTPRHKVTEMGQEVTMRCQPILGHNTVFWYRQTMMQGLELLAYFRNRAPLDDSGMPKDRFSAEMPDATLATLKIQPSEPRDSAVYFCASGLVGTDTGELFFGEGSRLTVL.

The rearrangement uses TRBV11-2 and TRBJ2-7; possibly TRBD2 for D (6 bases). Germline V gives CDR1 SGHAT, CDR2 FQNNGV. Between the trimmed V and J ends, which lost 0 bases and 3 bases, there was a span of 12 bases. The CDR3 totals 15 residues. The CDR3 nucleotides are TGTGCCAGCAGCTTAGAAGGGACGGACTACTACGAGCAGTACTTC. Amino acid sequence: CASSLEGTDYYEQYF.

This clonotype was found a few times. The chain joins TRBV9 to TRBJ1-6, with D maybe TRBD1 (6 bases). Per the germline V gene, CDR1 is SGDLS and CDR2 is YYNGEE. The CDR3 loop spans 14 amino acids. Trimming shortened V by 3 bases and J by 7 bases, and 11 bases separated the two germline ends. CDR3 coding DNA: TGTGCCAGCAGCGCAGGGACAAACAATTCACCCCTCCACTTT. Residues: CASSAGTNNSPLHF.

This clonotype was picked up a small number of times. The conserved closing phenylalanine or tryptophan is absent in this CDR3, likely reflecting a read error. The V call is TRBV7-9, the J call TRBJ2-1, with TRBD2 matching 12 bases. Germline V gene data show CDR1 as SEHNR and CDR2 as FQNEAQ (reference sequence). The CDR3 sequence is 17 residues long. J was trimmed by 6 bases and V by 0 bases; bases with no gene match: 6. The CDR3 DNA is TGTGCCAGCAGCTTAGCAGGACTAGCGGGGAAGTTCAATGAGCAGTTCTCC. Translating gives CASSLAGLAGKFNEQFS.

V usage is TRBV5-5 and J usage is TRBJ2-1; D gene ambiguous. Trimming cost V 0 bases and J 2 bases, with 9 bases left between them. The CDR3 has 15 amino acids. The germline V gene has CDR1 SGHKS and CDR2 YYEKEE (reference sequence). The CDR3 protein is CASSLGPQPYNEQFF. Here the CDR3 DNA reads TGTGCCAGCAGCTTGGGGCCGCAGCCCTACAATGAGCAGTTCTTC.

The V call is TRBV7-9, the J call TRBJ2-1; TRBD2 aligns across 8 bases. Unmatched junction bases numbered 7, after V lost 1 base and J lost 5 bases. Germline CDR1 is SEHNR and CDR2 is FQNEAQ (reference sequence). The CDR3 spans 16 residues. The CDR3 DNA reads as TGTGCCAGCAGCTTAGTTGGCGGGGGGTCCCACAATGAGCAGTTCTTC. Translating it yields CASSLVGGGSHNEQFF.

There are many counts of this clonotype. The V call is TRBV4-1, the J call TRBJ2-3; no reliable D call. CDR3 length: 13 amino acids. Germline V gives CDR1 MGHRA, CDR2 YSYEKL. Trimming removed 1 base from V and 7 bases from J, with 9 bases in between. The CDR3 coding sequence is TGCGCCAGCAGCCAAGTGATTGGAAATACGCAGTATTTT. Protein product: CASSQVIGNTQYF.

The CDR3 loop is CASSQVYGLSGGNIQYF. Here the CDR3 DNA reads TGCGCCAGCAGCCAAGTCTACGGGCTTTCTGGAGGGAACATTCAGTACTTC. The chain uses TRBV4-1 and TRBJ2-4; D might be TRBD2 (6 bases). The germline V and J ends were trimmed by 1 base and 7 bases, with 20 bases remaining between them. Germline loops: CDR1 MGHRA, CDR2 YSYEKL. This CDR3 spans 17 amino acids.

This clonotype was observed a handful of times. The chain is built from TRBV5-1 and TRBJ2-7; 7 bases line up with TRBD2. V was pared by 1 base and J by 0 bases, with 4 bases of the junction left unmatched. This CDR3 spans 15 amino acids. CDR1 and CDR2 (germline): SGHRS, YFSETQ. CDR3 loop: CASSLSREISYEQYF. The CDR3 DNA sequence: TGCGCCAGCAGCTTGTCGCGGGAGATCTCCTACGAGCAGTACTTC.

This chain connects TRBV5-1 to TRBJ1-2; maybe TRBD1 (6 bases). Trimming took 4 bases from V and 1 from J, leaving 14 bases between them. Germline V lookup: CDR1 SGHRS, CDR2 YFSETQ. This CDR3 spans 15 amino acids. Written as DNA, the CDR3 is TGCGCCAGCAGCCCTGCGGACAGATTTAACTATGGCTACACCTTC. Translation: CASSPADRFNYGYTF.